Following are 20 T cell receptor beta chains from one sample sequenced in a study of blood T cell repertoires in COVID-19. The table came from immunoSEQ multiplex PCR; TCRdb's copy has only in-frame clones and leaves some out. The data show approximately 270,000 clones, approximately 80% seen once. The material sequenced was peripheral blood. These receptors all stem from an elderly man with acute or convalescent COVID-19.

This clone was counted ten times or more. The identical CDR3 is also encoded by other nucleotide sequences in the sample. The gene calls are TRBV29-1 and TRBJ2-2; a weak D match, TRBD1 (5 bases). Germline CDR1 reads SQVTM; CDR2 reads ANQGSEA. V was shortened by 1 base and J by 1 base, with 10 bases between the two germline ends. This CDR3 region has 15 residues. CDR3 region: CSVEGRTGNTGELFF. The CDR3, as DNA: TGCAGCGTTGAAGGTCGTACAGGGAACACCGGGGAGCTGTTTTTT.

CDR3 loop: CASSYGGVLTDTQYF. The CDR3 DNA sequence: TGTGCCAGCAGTTACGGCGGGGTACTCACAGATACGCAGTATTTT. This chain links TRBV6-5 with TRBJ2-3; possible D gene TRBD2, 6 bases. The CDR3 is 15 amino acids. Trimming took off 2 bases at V and 2 bases at J, with 11 bases between the two ends. Per the germline V gene, CDR1 is MNHEY and CDR2 is SVGAGI.

The V gene is TRBV6-2 or TRBV6-3, the J gene TRBJ1-5; TRBD1 might be the D (5 bases). V was pared by 6 bases and J by 0 bases, with 9 bases between. There are 14 residues in the CDR3. CDR1 MNHEY and CDR2 SVGEGT come from the germline V gene. CDR3 amino acids: CASSRTHSNQPQHF. DNA of the CDR3: TGTGCCAGCAGCAGGACACATAGCAATCAGCCCCAGCATTTT.

The chain has TRBV6-2 or TRBV6-3 and TRBJ2-1, with TRBD2 identical over 7 bases. J was trimmed by 1 base and V by 4 bases; bases with no gene match: 4. The CDR3 contains 15 residues. Germline V gives CDR1 MNHEY, CDR2 SVGEGT. The CDR3 protein is CASSSPGGSYNEQFF. Here the CDR3 DNA reads TGTGCCAGCAGTTCCCCGGGGGGTTCCTACAATGAGCAGTTCTTC.

This clone was detected once. The V call is TRBV27, the J call TRBJ1-2; 8 bases are a match to TRBD1. J gave up 8 bases and V 6 bases, and 17 bases lay outside the gene matches. Germline V lookup: CDR1 MNHEY, CDR2 SMNVEV (reference sequence). This CDR3 comprises 16 residues. CDR3 DNA: TGTGCCAGCAGGGCTGACGGCTCGGGCAGGGGGCGAGGCTACACCTTC. It yields the protein CASRADGSGRGRGYTF.

The chain joins TRBV30 to TRBJ2-7, with D possibly TRBD1 on 5 matching bases. This CDR3 region has 13 residues. Trimming pared 0 bases from V and 2 bases from J, leaving 8 bases between. Per germline, CDR1 GTSNPN and CDR2 SVGIG (reference sequence). Written as DNA, the CDR3 is TGTGCCTGGAGTGTAGGCAGGGCCTACGAGCAGTACTTC. This codes for CAWSVGRAYEQYF.

The chain carries TRBV19 and TRBJ1-5; 10 bases line up with TRBD1. CDR3 length: 16 amino acids. V lost 11 bases and J lost 0; bases outside the gene matches: 10. Germline CDR1 reads LNHDA; CDR2 reads SQIVND (reference sequence). CDR3 coding DNA: TGTGCCTCCCTGGACAGGGGGATCGGTAGCAATCAGCCCCAGCATTTT. This translates into CASLDRGIGSNQPQHF.

The chain is built from TRBV2 and TRBJ1-5; 7 bases fit TRBD1. From germline, CDR1 is SNHLY and CDR2 FYNNEI. V gave up 5 bases and J gave up 1 base; unmatched junction bases: 2. The CDR3 consists of 14 residues. The CDR3 nucleotides are TGTGCCAGCAGTCGACAGGGAAGCAATCAGCCCCAGCATTTT. Translation gives CASSRQGSNQPQHF. The full variable domain, with the rest looked up from reference TRBV2 and TRBJ1-5, is EPEVTQTPSHQVTQMGQEVILRCVPISNHLYFYWYRQILGQKVEFLVSFYNNEISEKSEIFDDQFSVERPDGSNFTLKIRSTKLEDSAMYFCASSRQGSNQPQHFGDGTRLSIL.

The V gene is TRBV6-5, the J gene TRBJ2-7; 8 bases are shared with TRBD1. This CDR3 is 14 amino acids long. Germline-derived CDR1 and CDR2 are MNHEY and SVGAGI. The trim removed 7 bases at V and 1 base at J, leaving 6 bases unmatched. The CDR3 protein is CASKFTGGSYEQYF. CDR3 DNA: TGTGCCAGCAAGTTTACAGGGGGGTCCTACGAGCAGTACTTC.

J is TRBJ1-6 and V is TRBV6-5; TRBD1 aligns across 8 bases. The V segment lost 2 bases and the J segment 6 bases; nucleotides outside the gene matches: 3. The CDR3 sequence is 15 residues long. The germline V gene has CDR1 MNHEY and CDR2 SVGAGI. CDR3 sequence (DNA): TGTGCCAGCAGTTACGCTGGGACAGGTAATTCACCCCTCCACTTT. Residues: CASSYAGTGNSPLHF.

This clone was counted only a few times. The J gene is TRBJ2-7, the V gene TRBV9; tentative D call: TRBD2 (6 bases). Trimming shortened V by 4 bases and J by 1 base, and 15 bases separated the two germline ends. The CDR3 is 15 residues long. CDR1 is SGDLS and CDR2 is YYNGEE in the germline V gene. The CDR3 here is CASSPGAWESYEQYF. In DNA, the CDR3 is TGTGCCAGCAGCCCGGGAGCATGGGAGTCCTACGAGCAGTACTTC.

This chain uses TRBV28 with TRBJ1-6; D not certain. The CDR3 loop spans 12 amino acids. The V end lost 3 bases, the J end lost 7 bases, and 4 bases lay between the germline ends. The germline V gene has CDR1 MDHEN and CDR2 SYDVKM. The CDR3 reads CASSFRNSPLHF. CDR3 nucleotide sequence: TGTGCCAGCAGTTTCAGGAATTCACCCCTCCACTTT.

The chain links TRBV24-1 to TRBJ2-1; D possibly corresponds to TRBD2 (6 bases). The CDR3 is 16 amino acids. Germline CDR1 reads KGHDR; CDR2 reads SFDVKD. Trimming cost V 1 base and J 2 bases, with 11 bases left between them. CDR3 in amino acids: CATSDLSGRTYNEQFF. CDR3 in DNA: TGTGCCACCAGTGATTTATCAGGGAGGACCTACAATGAGCAGTTCTTC.

The rearrangement joins TRBV24-1 to TRBJ2-7, with TRBD2 matching over 12 bases. CDR3 length equals 12 residues. From germline, CDR1 is KGHDR and CDR2 SFDVKD. J gave up 13 bases and V 3 bases, and 3 bases lay outside the gene matches. CDR3 sequence (DNA): TGTGCCACCAGTGATGGGACTAGCGGGTTCTACTTC. Translating gives CATSDGTSGFYF.

The rearrangement joins TRBV5-1 to TRBJ2-7; D is uncertain. Between the trimmed V and J ends, which lost 2 bases and 1 base, there was a span of 7 bases. The CDR3 is 13 residues long. Germline values: CDR1 SGHRS, CDR2 YFSETQ. The CDR3 loop reads CASSLLRSYEQYF. The DNA of the CDR3 is TGCGCCAGCAGCTTACTCAGGTCCTACGAGCAGTACTTC.

The genes are TRBV7-9 and TRBJ1-2, with TRBD1 identical over 9 bases. The junction had 5 bases not matched to a gene; V was cut back by 5 bases and J by 7 bases. The CDR3 is 13 residues long. Germline V gives CDR1 SEHNR, CDR2 FQNEAQ (reference sequence). The CDR3 DNA reads as TGTGCCAGCAGCCCCGACAGGGGGGCTGGCTACACCTTC. Its translation is CASSPDRGAGYTF.

DNA for the CDR3: TGCGCCAGCAGCCGTTCGAACGGGGACATTGGGCAGCCCCAGCATTTT. Protein sequence: CASSRSNGDIGQPQHF. This chain joins TRBV4-1 and TRBJ1-5; TRBD1 is a possible D gene (6 bases). This CDR3 has 16 amino acids. Trimming removed 4 bases at V and 7 bases at J, with 20 bases between. Germline V gene lookup returns CDR1 MGHRA and CDR2 YSYEKL.

The chain employs TRBV18 and TRBJ2-7, with 9 bases aligning to TRBD1. The CDR3 loop spans 16 amino acids. The junction had 13 bases not matched to a gene; V was cut back by 3 bases and J by 7 bases. The germline V gene has CDR1 KGHSH and CDR2 LQKENI. The CDR3 DNA reads as TGTGCCAGCTCACCTCAACCGGGACAGGGCGGTAGGGAGCAGTACTTC. Protein sequence: CASSPQPGQGGREQYF.

The genes are TRBV5-6 and TRBJ2-7, with a possible D match to TRBD2 (5 bases). The CDR3 sequence is 12 residues long. CDR1 SGHDT and CDR2 YYEEEE come from the germline V gene. V lost 2 bases, J lost 4 bases, and 7 bases lay in between. The CDR3 DNA is TGTGCCAGCAGCTTCGAGGGATACGAGCAGTACTTC. Its protein is CASSFEGYEQYF.

The chain has TRBV6-6 and TRBJ2-3; TRBD2 might be the D (6 bases). The V gene's germline CDR1 is MNHNY and CDR2 SVGAGI (reference sequence). V gave up 2 bases and J gave up 0 bases, with 9 bases separating them. The CDR3 has 15 amino acids. The CDR3 is CASSYRGTSTDTQYF. The CDR3 DNA reads TGTGCCAGCAGTTACCGTGGGACTAGCACAGATACGCAGTATTTT.